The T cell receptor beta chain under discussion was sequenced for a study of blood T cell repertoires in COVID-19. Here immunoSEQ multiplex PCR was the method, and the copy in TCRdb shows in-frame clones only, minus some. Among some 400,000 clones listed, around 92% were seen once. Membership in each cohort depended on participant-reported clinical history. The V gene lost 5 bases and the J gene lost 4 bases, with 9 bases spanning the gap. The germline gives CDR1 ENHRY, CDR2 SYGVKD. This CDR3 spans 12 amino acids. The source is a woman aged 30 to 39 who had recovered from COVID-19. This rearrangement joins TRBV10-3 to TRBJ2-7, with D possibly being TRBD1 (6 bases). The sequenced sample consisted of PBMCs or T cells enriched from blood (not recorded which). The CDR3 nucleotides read TGTGCCATCAGTCCACAGGGTTACGAGCAGTACTTC. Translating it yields CAISPQGYEQYF.